This is a list of T cell receptor delta chains from one sample in a study of TRDV2 sequences in healthy donors. TCRdb re-analyzed the PCR reads via CATT. This table holds about 2,200 delta-chain clones, 63% found once. The sequenced material came from Vd2+ gamma-delta T cells from blood. The receptor source for this set is a human donor in good health. CDR3s include the opening cysteine and the closing phenylalanine or tryptophan.

>TRDJ1|TRDV2
CACDAIGSYTDKLIF
>TRDJ1|TRDV2
CACDPLGDTTDKLIF
>TRDJ1|TRDV2
CACDTVLGEDTDKLIF
>TRDJ1|TRDV2
CACDSLGDPSYTDKLIF
>TRDJ1|TRDV2
CACDPLGGSGDSFTTDKLIF
>TRDJ1|TRDV2
CACDSLLGDRHKLIF
>TRDJ1|TRDV2
CACDTLGLGDTDKLIF
>TRDJ1|TRDV2
CACDRVRGIRDKERLGHTDKLIF
>TRDJ3|TRDV2
CACDMVTRGTLEGYTRQMFF
>TRDJ1|TRDV2
CACDKLGGYVTDKLIF
>TRDJ1|TRDV2
CACDNLGDTADKLIF
>TRDJ1|TRDV2
CACDQLLHADKLIF
>TRDJ3|TRDV2
CACDTAGVNSWDTRQMFF
>TRDJ1|TRDV2
CACDTVITPQLGDTGDKLIF
>TRDJ1|TRDV2
CACDQLGDTRTDKLIF
>TRDJ1|TRDV2
CACDTLEGYTDKLIF
>TRDJ1|TRDV2
CACDTLTTGGPYTDKLIF
>TRDJ1|TRDV2
CACDVLGSAQATDKLIF
>TRDJ1|TRDV2
CACDGLPSQGYTDKLIF
>TRDJ1|TRDV2
CACDSLLGDKGRTDKLIF
>TRDJ1|TRDV2
CACDSLGDGRTDKLIF
>TRDJ1|TRDV2
CACDTLGDINTDKLIF
>TRDJ1|TRDV2
CAFDTVGIRGSTDKLIF
>TRDJ3|TRDV2
CACDTGGYADWDTRQMFF
>TRDJ1|TRDV2
CACDSVLGDLKLIF
>TRDJ1|TRDV2
CACDHLLLGDTWGDKLIF
>TRDJ1|TRDV2
CACDPLGDNTDKLIF
>TRDJ3|TRDV2
CACDETGGALSWDTRQMFF
>TRDJ3|TRDV2
CACDTVLGDTRTWDTRQMFF
>TRDJ1|TRDV2
CACDSLLGDMENTDKLIF
>TRDJ1|TRDV2
CACDPVEGLDERYTDKLIF
>TRDJ1|TRDV2
CACEAIRGYGRPDKLIF
>TRDJ3|TRDV2
CACDTAGSNSWDTRQMFF
>TRDJ1|TRDV2
CACYHWGHTDKLIF
>TRDJ3|TRDV2
CACDTAGYANWDTRQMFF
>TRDJ1|TRDV2
CACDLLGTHTDKLIF
>TRDJ1|TRDV2
CACDTLSGGSQYTDKLIF
>TRDJ1|TRDV2
CACDPLDPSKYTDKLIF
>TRDJ1|TRDV2
CACDTVGDTGKLIF
>TRDJ3|TRDV2
CACDTLTGGLWDTRQMFF
>TRDJ1|TRDV2
CACDTVGGYADKLIF
>TRDJ3|TRDV2
CACDTVGGIPPSSWDTRQMFF
>TRDJ1|TRDV2
CACDTWGNTDKLIF
>TRDJ1|TRDV2
CACDTVETSDKLIF
>TRDJ1|TRDV2
CACDPLGGLTDKLIF
>TRDJ1|TRDV2
CACDALRVLGEEADKLIF
>TRDJ1|TRDV2
CACDSLLGDTDKLIF
>TRDJ1|TRDV2
CACDTVTGGERNTDKLIF